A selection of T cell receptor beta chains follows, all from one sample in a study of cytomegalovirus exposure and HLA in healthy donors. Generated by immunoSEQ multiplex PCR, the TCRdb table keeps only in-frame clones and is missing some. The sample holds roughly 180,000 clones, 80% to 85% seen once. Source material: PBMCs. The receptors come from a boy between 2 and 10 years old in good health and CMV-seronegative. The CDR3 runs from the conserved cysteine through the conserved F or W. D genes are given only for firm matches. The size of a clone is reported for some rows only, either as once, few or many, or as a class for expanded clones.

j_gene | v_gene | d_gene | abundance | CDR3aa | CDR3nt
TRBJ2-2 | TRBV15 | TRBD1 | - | CATSRVRGQSNTGELFF | TGTGCCACCAGCAGAGTCCGGGGACAGTCGAACACCGGGGAGCTGTTTTTT
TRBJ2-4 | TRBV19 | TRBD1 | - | CASQGPGGNIQYF | TGTGCCAGTCAGGGACCAGGGGGAAACATTCAGTACTTC
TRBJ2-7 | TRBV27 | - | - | CASSLSGQGSYEQYF | TGTGCCAGCAGTTTATCGGGGCAGGGGTCCTACGAGCAGTACTTC
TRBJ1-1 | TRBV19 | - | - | CASSIEADMNTEAFF | TGTGCCAGTAGTATAGAGGCGGATATGAACACTGAAGCTTTCTTT
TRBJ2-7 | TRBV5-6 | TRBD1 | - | CASRTGTVSYEQYF | TGTGCCAGCAGGACCGGGACAGTCTCCTACGAGCAGTACTTC
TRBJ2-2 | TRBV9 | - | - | CASSPREPGGGELFF | TGTGCCAGCAGCCCTCGGGAGCCTGGGGGCGGGGAGCTGTTTTTT
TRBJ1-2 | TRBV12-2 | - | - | CASRPPSAGPSVNYGYTF | TGTGCAAGTCGCCCTCCCTCGGCAGGCCCCTCTGTCAACTATGGCTACACCTTC
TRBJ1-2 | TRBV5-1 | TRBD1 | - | CASSQTGANYGYTF | TGCGCCAGCAGCCAGACAGGGGCGAACTATGGCTACACCTTC
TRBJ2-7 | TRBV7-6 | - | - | CASSLALKGTYEQYF | TGTGCCAGCAGCTTAGCGCTCAAGGGGACCTACGAGCAGTACTTC
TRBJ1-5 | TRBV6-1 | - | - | CASSVTGNQPQHF | TGTGCCAGCAGTGTAACAGGCAATCAGCCCCAGCATTTT
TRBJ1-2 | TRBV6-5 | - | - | CASSLAGGANYGYTF | TGTGCCAGCAGTTTGGCCGGCGGGGCGAACTATGGCTACACCTTC
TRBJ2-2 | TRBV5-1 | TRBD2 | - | CASSLVLAGNTGELFF | TGCGCCAGCAGCTTGGTCCTAGCGGGAAACACCGGGGAGCTGTTTTTT
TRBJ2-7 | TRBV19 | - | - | CASSISGRLYEQYF | TGTGCCAGTAGTATTTCAGGGCGTCTTTACGAGCAGTACTTC
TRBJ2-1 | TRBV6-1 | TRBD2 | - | CASSSGLAGYDEQFF | TGTGCCAGCAGTTCAGGACTAGCGGGGTACGATGAGCAGTTCTTC
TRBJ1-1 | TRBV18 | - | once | CASSLRANTEAFF | TGTGCCAGCTCACTCAGGGCTAACACTGAAGCTTTCTTT
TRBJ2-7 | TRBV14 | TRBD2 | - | CASSRAGVGYEQYF | TGTGCCAGCAGCCGAGCGGGAGTAGGGTACGAGCAGTACTTC
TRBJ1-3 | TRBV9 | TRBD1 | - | CASSVDNRGVGNTIYF | TGTGCCAGCAGCGTAGATAACAGGGGAGTTGGAAACACCATATATTTT
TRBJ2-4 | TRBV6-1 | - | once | CASSAPGGPKNIQYF | TGTGCCAGCAGTGCCCCCGGGGGGCCCAAAAACATTCAGTACTTC
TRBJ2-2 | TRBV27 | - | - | CASSLPGTGELFF | TGTGCCAGCAGTTTACCAGGGACCGGGGAGCTGTTTTTT
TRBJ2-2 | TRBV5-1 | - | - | CASSLDGGTGELFF | TGCGCCAGCAGCTTGGATGGGGGGACCGGGGAGCTGTTTTTT
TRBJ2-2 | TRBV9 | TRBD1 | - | CASSELRDRNTGELFF | TGTGCCAGCAGCGAGCTCCGGGACAGGAACACCGGGGAGCTGTTTTTT
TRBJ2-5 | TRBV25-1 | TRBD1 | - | CASSEFGTGEQETQYF | TGTGCCAGCAGTGAATTTGGGACAGGGGAGCAAGAGACCCAGTACTTC
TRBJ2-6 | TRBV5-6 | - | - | CASSFNQGMAGANVLTF | TGTGCCAGCAGCTTTAACCAGGGTATGGCTGGGGCCAACGTCCTGACTTTC
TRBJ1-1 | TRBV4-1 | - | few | CASSQVLEVARSEAFF | TGCGCCAGCAGCCAAGTACTAGAAGTCGCACGCTCTGAAGCTTTCTTT
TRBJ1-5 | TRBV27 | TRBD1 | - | CASSGQGRQPQHF | TGTGCAAGCAGTGGACAGGGGCGCCAGCCCCAGCATTTT
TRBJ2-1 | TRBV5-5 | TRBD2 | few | CASSLDGLAGSNEQFF | TGTGCCAGCAGCTTGGATGGACTAGCGGGAAGCAATGAGCAGTTCTTC
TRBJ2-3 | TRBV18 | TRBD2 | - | CASSPTSGRGSDTQYF | TGTGCCAGCTCACCGACTAGCGGGAGAGGGTCAGATACGCAGTATTTT
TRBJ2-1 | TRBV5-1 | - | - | CASSFSAGQSSYNEQFF | TGCGCCAGCAGCTTTTCTGCGGGACAGAGCTCCTACAATGAGCAGTTCTTC
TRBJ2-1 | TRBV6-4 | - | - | CASSDPEWLCVRGYNEQFF | TGTGCCAGCAGTGACCCAGAATGGCTATGTGTACGGGGCTACAATGAGCAGTTCTTC